These T cell receptor beta chains were read from a single sample in a study of response to subunit inactivated influenza vaccine. One entry per CDR3 protein, called by TCRdb with MiXCR from the RT-PCR reads. The data contain 500,000 to 550,000 distinct CDR3 sequences, more than 7% of them seen just once; the ten biggest clones take up about 12%. This sample comprised PBMCs from blood, obtained around 25 months after vaccination. Receptor source: a man between 50 and 75 years old who received an inactivated influenza vaccine. Each CDR3 is given without its conserved first and last residue. Size tells how often a clone was seen (once, few, many) or the class of an expanded clone, and some rows leave it out.

j_call: TRBJ2-1
v_call: TRBV28
clone_size: NA
cdr3_aa: ASSLVQAGPDNEQF

j_call: TRBJ2-1
v_call: TRBV12-5
clone_size: NA
cdr3_aa: ASGLAPGFSNEQF

j_call: TRBJ2-2
v_call: TRBV5-1
clone_size: many
cdr3_aa: ASSLVGTGEGGELF

j_call: TRBJ1-5
v_call: TRBV6-1
clone_size: many
cdr3_aa: ASRRSGGTLHQPQH

j_call: TRBJ2-3
v_call: TRBV12-3/TRBV12-4
clone_size: few
cdr3_aa: ASSFRKPSTDTQY

j_call: TRBJ2-7
v_call: TRBV6-1
clone_size: NA
cdr3_aa: ASSPRTAPYEQY

j_call: TRBJ2-5
v_call: TRBV5-6
clone_size: few
cdr3_aa: ASRPNTGSETQY

j_call: TRBJ1-5
v_call: TRBV20-1
clone_size: NA
cdr3_aa: SARWGHSNQPQH

j_call: TRBJ2-3
v_call: TRBV27
clone_size: few
cdr3_aa: ATKREGHTDTQY

j_call: TRBJ1-1
v_call: TRBV2
clone_size: NA
cdr3_aa: ASSEGLFNTEAF

j_call: TRBJ2-5
v_call: TRBV5-1
clone_size: few
cdr3_aa: ASSPWVQY

j_call: TRBJ2-7
v_call: TRBV12-3/TRBV12-4
clone_size: few
cdr3_aa: ASSSRGAGEQY

j_call: TRBJ2-1
v_call: TRBV7-2
clone_size: few
cdr3_aa: ASSFGGFYNEQF

j_call: TRBJ1-2
v_call: TRBV5-6
clone_size: many
cdr3_aa: ASTPGQGIYGYT